This TCR beta chain was recovered during a study of T cell responses to AZD1222 COVID-19 vaccine. Findings of the study overall: At baseline, seropositivity was found in only six or seven AZD1222 recipients. Close to half of all spike-specific TCRs reportedly target regions of the variants that are unmutated.

In this sample, this clone turned up once. Antigen: not known. CDR3 size: 13 residues. Germline assignment: CDR1 SGHRS and CDR2 YFSETQ. V lost 0 bases and J 6 bases, leaving 7 bases between the germline ends. Data came from immunoSEQ multiplex PCR; TCRdb stores just in-frame clones and leaves some out. Among around 180,000 clones listed, 70% to 90% were seen once. The chain links TRBV5-1 to TRBJ2-1; weak D call: TRBD1 (6 bases). The sequences come from peripheral blood, collected on day 0 of AZD1222 vaccination. The TCR originated in an adult in good health. DNA for the CDR3: TGCGCCAGCAGCTTGGGGACAGTCAATGAGCAGTTCTTC. It codes for CASSLGTVNEQFF.